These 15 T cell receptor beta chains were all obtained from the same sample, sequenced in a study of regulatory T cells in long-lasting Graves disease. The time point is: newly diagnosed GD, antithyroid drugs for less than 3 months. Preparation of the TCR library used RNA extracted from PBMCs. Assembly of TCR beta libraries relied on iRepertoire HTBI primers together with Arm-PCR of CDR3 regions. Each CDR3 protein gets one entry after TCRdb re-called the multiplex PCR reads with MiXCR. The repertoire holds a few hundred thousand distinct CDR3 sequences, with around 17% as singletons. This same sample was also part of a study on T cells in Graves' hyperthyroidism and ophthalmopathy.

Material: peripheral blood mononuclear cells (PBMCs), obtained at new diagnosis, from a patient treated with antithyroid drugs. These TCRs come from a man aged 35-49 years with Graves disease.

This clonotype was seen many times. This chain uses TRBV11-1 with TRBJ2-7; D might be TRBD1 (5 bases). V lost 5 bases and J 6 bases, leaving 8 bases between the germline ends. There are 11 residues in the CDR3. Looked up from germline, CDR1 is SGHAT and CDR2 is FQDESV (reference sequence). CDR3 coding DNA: TGTGCCAGCAGCCACAGGTCCGAGCAGTACTTC. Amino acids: CASSHRSEQYF.

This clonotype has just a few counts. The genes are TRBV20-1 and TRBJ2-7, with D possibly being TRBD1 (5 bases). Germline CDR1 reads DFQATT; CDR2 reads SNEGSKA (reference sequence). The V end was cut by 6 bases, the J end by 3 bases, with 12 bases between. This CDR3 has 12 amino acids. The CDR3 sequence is CSAPDINYEQYF. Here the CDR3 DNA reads TGCAGTGCACCGGACATCAACTACGAGCAGTACTTC.

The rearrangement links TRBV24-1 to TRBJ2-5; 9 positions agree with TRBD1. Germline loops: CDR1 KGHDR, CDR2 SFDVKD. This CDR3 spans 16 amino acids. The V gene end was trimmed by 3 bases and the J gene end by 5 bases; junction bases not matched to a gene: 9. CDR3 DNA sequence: TGTGCCACCAGTGATCCCGGGACAGGGCTCGCGGAGACCCAGTACTTC. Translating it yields CATSDPGTGLAETQYF.

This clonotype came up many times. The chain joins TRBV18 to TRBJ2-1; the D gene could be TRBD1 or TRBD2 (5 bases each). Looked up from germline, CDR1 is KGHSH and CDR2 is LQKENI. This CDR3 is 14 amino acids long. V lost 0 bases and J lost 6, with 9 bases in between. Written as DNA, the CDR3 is TGTGCCAGCTCACCACCGCAGGGAGTCAATGAGCAGTTCTTC. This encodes CASSPPQGVNEQFF.

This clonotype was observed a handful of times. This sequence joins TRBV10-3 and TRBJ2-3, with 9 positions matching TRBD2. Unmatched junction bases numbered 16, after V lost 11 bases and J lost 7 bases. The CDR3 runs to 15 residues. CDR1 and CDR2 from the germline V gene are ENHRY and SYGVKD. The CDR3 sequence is CAFSRGLAGIYTQYF. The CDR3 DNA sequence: TGTGCCTTCTCAAGGGGTCTAGCGGGGATTTATACGCAGTATTTT.

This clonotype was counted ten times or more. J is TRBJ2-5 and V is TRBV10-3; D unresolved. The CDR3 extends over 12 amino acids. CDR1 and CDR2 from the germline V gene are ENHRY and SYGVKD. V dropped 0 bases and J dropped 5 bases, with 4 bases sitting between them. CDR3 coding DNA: TGTGCCATCAGTGAGTCGAGGGAGACCCAGTACTTC. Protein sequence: CAISESRETQYF.

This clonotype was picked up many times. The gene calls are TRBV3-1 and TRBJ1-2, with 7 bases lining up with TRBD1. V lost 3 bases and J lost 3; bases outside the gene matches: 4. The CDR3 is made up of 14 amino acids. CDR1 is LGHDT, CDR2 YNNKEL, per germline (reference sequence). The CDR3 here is CASSHSGQDYGYTF. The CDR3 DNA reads TGTGCCAGCAGCCACTCTGGACAGGACTATGGCTACACCTTC.

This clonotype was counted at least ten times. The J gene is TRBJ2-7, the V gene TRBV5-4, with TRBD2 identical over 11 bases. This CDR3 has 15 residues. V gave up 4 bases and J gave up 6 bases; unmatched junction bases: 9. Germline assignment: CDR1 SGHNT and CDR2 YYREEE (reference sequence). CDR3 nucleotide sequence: TGTGCCAGCAGCCGATCTGGAACTAGCGGGGGCGAGCAGTACTTC. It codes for CASSRSGTSGGEQYF.

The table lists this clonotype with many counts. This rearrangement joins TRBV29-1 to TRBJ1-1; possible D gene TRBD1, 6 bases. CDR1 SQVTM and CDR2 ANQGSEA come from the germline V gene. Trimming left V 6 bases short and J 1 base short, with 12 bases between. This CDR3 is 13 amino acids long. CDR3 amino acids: CSVVGQPNTEAFF. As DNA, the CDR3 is TGCAGCGTAGTTGGACAGCCGAACACTGAAGCTTTCTTT. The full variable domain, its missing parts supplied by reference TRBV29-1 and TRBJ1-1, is SAVISQKPSRDICQRGTSLTIQCQVDSQVTMMFWYRQQPGQSLTLIATANQGSEATYESGFVIDKFPISRPNLTFSTLTVSNMSPEDSSIYLCSVVGQPNTEAFFGQGTRLTVV.

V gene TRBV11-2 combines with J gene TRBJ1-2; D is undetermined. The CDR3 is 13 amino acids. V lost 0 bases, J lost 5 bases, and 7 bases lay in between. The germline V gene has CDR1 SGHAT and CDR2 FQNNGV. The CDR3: CASSLDGGYGYTF. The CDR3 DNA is TGTGCCAGCAGCTTAGATGGCGGGTATGGCTACACCTTC.

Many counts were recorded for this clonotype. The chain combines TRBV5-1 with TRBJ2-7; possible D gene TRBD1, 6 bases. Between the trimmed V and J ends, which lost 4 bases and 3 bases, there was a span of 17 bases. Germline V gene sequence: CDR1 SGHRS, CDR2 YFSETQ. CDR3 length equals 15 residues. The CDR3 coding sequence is TGCGCCAGCAGCCCCGCCGGGACACGCAACTACGAGCAGTACTTC. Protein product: CASSPAGTRNYEQYF.

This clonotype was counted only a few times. The CDR3 region is CASQSSTSSPGANVLTF. In nucleotides, the CDR3 is TGTGCCAGCCAAAGCTCAACAAGTTCCCCCGGGGCCAACGTCCTGACTTTC. This sequence joins TRBV28 and TRBJ2-6; D is ambiguous. The CDR3 consists of 17 residues. The germline CDR1 and CDR2 sequences are MDHEN and SYDVKM. The V end lost 8 bases, the J end lost 4 bases, and 21 bases lay between the germline ends.

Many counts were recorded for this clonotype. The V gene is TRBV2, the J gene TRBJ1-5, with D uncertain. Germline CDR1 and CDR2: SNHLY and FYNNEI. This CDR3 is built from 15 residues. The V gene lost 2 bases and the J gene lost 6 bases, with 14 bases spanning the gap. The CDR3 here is CASSESITRVQPQHF. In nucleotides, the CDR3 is TGTGCCAGCAGTGAATCTATCACGAGGGTTCAGCCCCAGCATTTT.

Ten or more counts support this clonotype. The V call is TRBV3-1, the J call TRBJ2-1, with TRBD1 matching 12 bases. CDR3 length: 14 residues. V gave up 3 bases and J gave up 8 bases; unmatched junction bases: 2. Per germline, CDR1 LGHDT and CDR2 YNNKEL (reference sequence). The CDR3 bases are TGTGCCAGCAGCCACGGGACAGGGGGCGATGAGCAGTTCTTC. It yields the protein CASSHGTGGDEQFF.

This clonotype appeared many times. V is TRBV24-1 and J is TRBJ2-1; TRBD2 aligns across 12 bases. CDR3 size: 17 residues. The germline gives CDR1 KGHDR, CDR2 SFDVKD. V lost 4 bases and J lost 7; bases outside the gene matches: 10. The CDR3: CATSDPTSGGFGNEQFF. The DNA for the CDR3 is TGTGCCACCAGTGACCCCACTAGCGGGGGGTTCGGGAATGAGCAGTTCTTC.